Shown below are 3 T cell receptor beta chains from a single sample sequenced in a study of control samples from healthy donors and cancer patients (dated by TCRdb to 2018 to 2021). Library generation was performed with the immunoSEQ multiplex PCR assay. In TCRdb, the immuneACCESS table is reduced to in-frame sequences with V and J assigned. These tables do not hold every clone; where another copy was compared, an unresolved V gene accounts for under half, and the others remain unexplained. The sample has roughly 150,000 clones on record, about 93% of them singletons. 2% to 2.5% of the sample belongs to the ten largest clones. The material sequenced was blood. The receptors stem from a middle-aged man in good health.

This clone was recorded once. The J gene is TRBJ2-3, the V gene TRBV18; tentatively, D is TRBD1 or TRBD2 (5 bases each). The ends were cut back, 0 bases at V and 2 bases at J, with 12 bases in the middle. CDR1 KGHSH and CDR2 LQKENI come from the germline V gene. The CDR3 is 16 residues long. CDR3 residues: CASSPPGRSFTDTQYF. The CDR3 nucleotides are TGTGCCAGCTCACCACCGGGACGGAGTTTCACAGATACGCAGTATTTT.

This clone has only one observation. The chain carries TRBV2 and TRBJ2-1; 10 bases map to TRBD2. V shed 8 bases and J 0 bases; nucleotides not matched to a gene: 7. The CDR3 length is 16 residues. Germline V CDR1 and CDR2: SNHLY, FYNNEI. The CDR3 loop is CASWTSGKSSYNEQFF. In nucleotides, the CDR3 is TGTGCCAGCTGGACTAGCGGAAAGAGCTCCTACAATGAGCAGTTCTTC.

V and J are TRBV6-5 and TRBJ2-7; possibly TRBD1 for D (6 bases). CDR3 size: 13 residues. The germline gives CDR1 MNHEY, CDR2 SVGAGI. V dropped 7 bases and J dropped 6 bases, with 16 bases sitting between them. The CDR3 loop reads CASKPTGPTEQYF. The CDR3 region has the DNA TGTGCCAGCAAGCCAACAGGGCCTACCGAGCAGTACTTC.